These T cell receptor beta chains were read from a single sample in a study of T cells in tuberculosis. TCRdb's table, derived via immunoSEQ multiplex PCR, lists solely in-frame clones and lacks some. This table has 80,000 to 100,000 clones, about nine tenths appearing once. Material: CD1b-GMM tetramer-negative cells sorted from PBMCs. The receptors were sampled from an adult woman with latent tuberculosis. Each CDR3 is given with its conserved first and last residue. Each record gives: CDR3 DNA, CDR3 protein, D gene, V gene, clone size, J gene. The D gene is left open where the match is weak. Size is omitted from some rows. Given values are once, few, many or a class for expanded clones.

DNA: TGCGCCAGCAGCTCCCACAGAGATTCACCCCTCCACTTT; CDR3: CASSSHRDSPLHF; D: -; V: TRBV5-1; size: -; J: TRBJ1-6
DNA: TGTGCCAGTAGTCCTCCGAGCGGGGGGGCAAACATTCAGTACTTC; CDR3: CASSPPSGGANIQYF; D: TRBD2; V: TRBV19; size: -; J: TRBJ2-4
DNA: TGTGCCAGCAGCCAAGGCACAGGGGCCCACTATGGCTACACCTTC; CDR3: CASSQGTGAHYGYTF; D: TRBD1; V: TRBV14; size: -; J: TRBJ1-2
DNA: TGCAGCGTCGGACAGGGGGTGACCACAGATACGCAGTATTTT; CDR3: CSVGQGVTTDTQYF; D: TRBD1; V: TRBV29-1; size: -; J: TRBJ2-3
DNA: TGTGCCAGCAGCTCCCCGCGACAGGGGAGGTCTGAAGCTTTCTTT; CDR3: CASSSPRQGRSEAFF; D: TRBD1; V: TRBV11-2; size: -; J: TRBJ1-1
DNA: TGTGCCAGCAGCAAACTAGCGGGGGGTTCAGATACGCAGTATTTT; CDR3: CASSKLAGGSDTQYF; D: TRBD2; V: TRBV7-3; size: once; J: TRBJ2-3
DNA: TGCGCCAGCAGCTTGACAGGGAATAACTATGGCTACACCTTC; CDR3: CASSLTGNNYGYTF; D: -; V: TRBV5-1; size: -; J: TRBJ1-2
DNA: TGCGCCAGCAGCGCAGCCAGGGGTTGGGGAGAGACCCAGTACTTC; CDR3: CASSAARGWGETQYF; D: -; V: TRBV5-1; size: -; J: TRBJ2-5
DNA: TGCGCCAGCAGCTTGGGGGACAATCTACAAGAGACCCAGTACTTC; CDR3: CASSLGDNLQETQYF; D: -; V: TRBV5-1; size: -; J: TRBJ2-5
DNA: TGTGCCAGCAGCCCTCAGGACAGGGGGCGAACCGGGGAGCTGTTTTTT; CDR3: CASSPQDRGRTGELFF; D: TRBD1; V: TRBV14; size: once; J: TRBJ2-2
DNA: TGTGCCAGCAGTTACACGGGACAGGGGAACACTGAAGCTTTCTTT; CDR3: CASSYTGQGNTEAFF; D: TRBD1; V: TRBV6-5; size: -; J: TRBJ1-1
DNA: TGTGCCAGCTCATCCCCGTTTGGGCGTTACACCGGGGAGCTGTTTTTT; CDR3: CASSSPFGRYTGELFF; D: -; V: TRBV18; size: -; J: TRBJ2-2
DNA: TGTGCCATCAGTGAGGAGGCTAGCGGGGGGGCCCCCACGCAGTATTTT; CDR3: CAISEEASGGAPTQYF; D: TRBD2; V: TRBV10-3; size: -; J: TRBJ2-3
DNA: TGTGCCAGTAGTATAGTCAGTTTCAACGTCCTGACTTTC; CDR3: CASSIVSFNVLTF; D: -; V: TRBV19; size: -; J: TRBJ2-6
DNA: TGTGCCAGCAGGCGGGACAGGGTCTCCTACGAGCAGTACTTC; CDR3: CASRRDRVSYEQYF; D: TRBD1; V: TRBV2; size: few; J: TRBJ2-7
DNA: TGCGCCAGCAGCTTGGAAGGCGGGGGTGAAGCTTTCTTT; CDR3: CASSLEGGGEAFF; D: -; V: TRBV5-1; size: -; J: TRBJ1-1
DNA: TGTGCCAGCTCACCTTATATTCAGGGTTTCGACAATGAGCAGTTCTTC; CDR3: CASSPYIQGFDNEQFF; D: -; V: TRBV18; size: -; J: TRBJ2-1
DNA: TGTGCCAGCAGTTACAACCGGGACAGGGGGTATGGCTACACCTTC; CDR3: CASSYNRDRGYGYTF; D: TRBD1; V: TRBV6-5; size: -; J: TRBJ1-2
DNA: TGTGCCAGCACCGGACAGCCAAAACTAGGGGGGGTGAACACTGAAGCTTTCTTT; CDR3: CASTGQPKLGGVNTEAFF; D: -; V: TRBV27; size: once; J: TRBJ1-1
DNA: TGCGCCAGCAACGGAGGCGGGGAGCTGTTTTTT; CDR3: CASNGGGELFF; D: -; V: TRBV10-2; size: -; J: TRBJ2-2
DNA: TGTGCCAGCAGTTATTTCACTGACAGGGGGCGAACTGAAGCTTTCTTT; CDR3: CASSYFTDRGRTEAFF; D: TRBD1; V: TRBV6-5; size: -; J: TRBJ1-1
DNA: TGTGCCAGTAGTATAGGACTTTCTTCCCGACATGGCTACACCTTC; CDR3: CASSIGLSSRHGYTF; D: -; V: TRBV19; size: -; J: TRBJ1-2
DNA: TGTGCCAGCTCACCCTCGGGACAGGGCCTCTATGGCTACACCTTC; CDR3: CASSPSGQGLYGYTF; D: TRBD1; V: TRBV18; size: -; J: TRBJ1-2
DNA: TGTGCCAGCAGCTTGCTCGATGAGCAGTTCTTC; CDR3: CASSLLDEQFF; D: -; V: TRBV5-4; size: -; J: TRBJ2-1
DNA: TGTGCCTGGAGTGTCGGGACAGGGAACTATGGCTACACCTTC; CDR3: CAWSVGTGNYGYTF; D: TRBD1; V: TRBV30; size: -; J: TRBJ1-2
DNA: TGTGCCACCAGCAGAGGGACAGGGGGCCAAGAGACCCAGTACTTC; CDR3: CATSRGTGGQETQYF; D: TRBD1; V: TRBV15; size: -; J: TRBJ2-5
DNA: TGCGCCAGCAGCTTCGACATGACAGGGACGAACACTGAAGCTTTCTTT; CDR3: CASSFDMTGTNTEAFF; D: TRBD1; V: TRBV5-1; size: -; J: TRBJ1-1
DNA: TGTGCCATCAGTGATCTAGCGGAGACCCAGTACTTC; CDR3: CAISDLAETQYF; D: -; V: TRBV10-3; size: -; J: TRBJ2-5
DNA: TGCAGCGTCGCCGACAAGGTGAATCAGCCCCAGCATTTT; CDR3: CSVADKVNQPQHF; D: -; V: TRBV29-1; size: -; J: TRBJ1-5
DNA: TGTGCCAGCTCACCAAGGACTAGCGGGGGGTCTACGCAGTATTTT; CDR3: CASSPRTSGGSTQYF; D: TRBD2; V: TRBV18; size: -; J: TRBJ2-3
DNA: TGTGCCAGCAGCCGAGGACAGGGACTCGGGGAGCTGTTTTTT; CDR3: CASSRGQGLGELFF; D: TRBD1; V: TRBV5-4; size: -; J: TRBJ2-2
DNA: TGTGCCATCAATCCGGGACAGGGTTTCAACGAGCAGTACTTC; CDR3: CAINPGQGFNEQYF; D: TRBD1; V: TRBV10-3; size: -; J: TRBJ2-7
DNA: TGCAGCGTTGTCGGAGCGGGGGGCCACGAGCAGTACTTC; CDR3: CSVVGAGGHEQYF; D: TRBD2; V: TRBV29-1; size: -; J: TRBJ2-7
DNA: TGTGCCAACAGCTTACGGGGGACCTCTTTCGATACGCAGTATTTT; CDR3: CANSLRGTSFDTQYF; D: -; V: TRBV7-3; size: -; J: TRBJ2-3
DNA: TGTGCCATTACTAGGGACAGAAACTATGGCTACACCTTC; CDR3: CAITRDRNYGYTF; D: TRBD1; V: TRBV2; size: -; J: TRBJ1-2
DNA: TGTGCCAGCAGTTATGAGGGGCAGCGGGGCTATGGCTACACCTTC; CDR3: CASSYEGQRGYGYTF; D: -; V: TRBV6-5; size: -; J: TRBJ1-2
DNA: TGTGCCAGCACCCCCTCGGGGGGCCGGGGAGAGACCCAGTACTTC; CDR3: CASTPSGGRGETQYF; D: -; V: TRBV7-2; size: -; J: TRBJ2-5
DNA: TGTGCCAGCAGCCCTAGCGGGGGCCCCTTTTACAATGAGCAGTTCTTC; CDR3: CASSPSGGPFYNEQFF; D: TRBD2; V: TRBV7-9; size: -; J: TRBJ2-1
DNA: TGTGCCAGCAGCCCCAGCAGCGGGGGGGCCTTTGAGGGGACCCAGTACTTC; CDR3: CASSPSSGGAFEGTQYF; D: TRBD2; V: TRBV11-2; size: -; J: TRBJ2-5
DNA: TGTGCCAGCTCATCACAAAACCCCCAACTAGCTGCGGAGACCCAGTACTTC; CDR3: CASSSQNPQLAAETQYF; D: -; V: TRBV18; size: -; J: TRBJ2-5
DNA: TGCGCCAGCAGCCGTGACAGTAGCTCCTACAATGAGCAGTTCTTC; CDR3: CASSRDSSSYNEQFF; D: -; V: TRBV5-1; size: -; J: TRBJ2-1
DNA: TGTGCCAGTAGGTACGGGAATGGCTACACCTTC; CDR3: CASRYGNGYTF; D: -; V: TRBV19; size: -; J: TRBJ1-2